This TCR beta chain originates from a study of metastatic and nonmetastatic thyroid tumors. Study as a whole: Malignant thyroid and benign thyroid patients provided blood and tumor or nodule tissue whose repertoires were compared.

Broader study findings: Significantly higher TCR beta diversity was reportedly seen in malignant thyroid tumors than benign nodules, in blood and tumor.

Nobody among the patients had been given any treatment before thyroid surgery. Authors' data handling: A classifier of distant metastasis in papillary thyroid cancer was built from CDR3 differences (across clinicopathological groups). TCRdb re-called the PCR reads through MiXCR. The V and J calls and clone size come from TCRdb's table, not from the authors' own analysis. The sample shows about 69,000 clones, approximately 14% of them seen only once. On this clone itself: Antigen: not known. The junction differs from germline at one of its ends, possibly a read error. The sample has other DNA sequences that encode this CDR3 too.

Per germline, CDR1 LNHDA and CDR2 SQIVND (reference sequence). This CDR3 contains 15 residues. This clonotype was sampled from a male donor with papillary thyroid cancer or a benign thyroid nodule (not recorded which). Some clones in this sample may be carry-over from other donors' samples. Source material: blood. The chain is built from TRBV19 and TRBJ1-3; 7 bases line up with TRBD1. The CDR3 protein is CASQARTGPGNTIYF. The CDR3 DNA reads as TGTGCCAGTCAAGCGAGGACAGGCCCTGGAAACACAATATATTTT. The whole variable domain, filled in from reference TRBV19 and TRBJ1-3, reads DGGITQSPKYLFRKEGQNVTLSCEQNLNHDAMYWYRQDPGQGLRLIYYSQIVNDFQKGDIAEGYSVSREKKESFPLTVTSAQKNPTAFYLCASQARTGPGNTIYFGEGSWLTVV.